Listed here is a single TCR beta chain. These data are taken from a study of blood T cell repertoires in COVID-19. Using immunoSEQ multiplex PCR, the repertoire was profiled, and TCRdb retains in-frame clones only, with some absent. Altogether some 180,000 clones are present, about four fifths being singletons, with the ten largest covering about 7%. Germline V gene data show CDR1 as GTSNPN and CDR2 as SVGIG (reference sequence). V shed 5 bases and J 6 bases; nucleotides not matched to a gene: 1. The CDR3 is made up of 11 amino acids. This TCR derives from a man in his sixties with acute or convalescent COVID-19. Sequenced sample: peripheral blood. The rearrangement links TRBV30 to TRBJ1-3, with 7 bases matching TRBD1. This CDR3 reads CAWGTANTIYF. CDR3 sequence (DNA): TGTGCCTGGGGGACAGCAAACACCATATATTTT.